The rows below give T cell receptor beta chains drawn from one sample of a study of T-cell memory formation after mild COVID-19. TCRdb recomputed calls from the 5' RACE reads with MiXCR, one row per CDR3 protein. The sample lists about 430,000 distinct CDR3 sequences, about 24% occurring once. The sequenced sample was PBMCs or a T cell subset sorted from them (not recorded which). The receptors here all came from an adult woman who had mild COVID-19 (a few samples of this study predate the infection). Cell type and time point are not known. Each CDR3 is given with its conserved first and last residue.

V gene	CDR3 protein
TRBV5-1	CASSFDGLTDTQYF
TRBV30	CAWTGGKYTEAFF
TRBV6-5	CASSPGGEVGTEAFF
TRBV29-1	CSVEAGALYEQYF
TRBV29-1	CSVALATNEKLFF
TRBV3-1	CASSQADREGETQYF
TRBV5-1	CASSPTVRDRGLAAYNEQFF
TRBV7-3	CASSFGLAGVRNTGELFF
TRBV7-9	CASSFPPGQGWNGYTF
TRBV20-1	CSAAWPGLKYEQYF
TRBV5-5	CASSLTMGRAYEQYF
TRBV5-1	CASSLDGLTSSYEQYF
TRBV2	CASSPARRDGYTF
TRBV19	CASSMSTGGTNEKLFF
TRBV20-1	CSAGLGYTF
TRBV6-5	CASSWTAAGTEAFF
TRBV2	CASSGGVGYEQYF
TRBV7-3	CASSLGWAGRSLNEQFF
TRBV4-1	CASRPSATNYGYTF
TRBV7-3	CASSSRLGSGANVLTF
TRBV20-1	CSAKGRPNQPQHF
TRBV6-6	CASSHGGVGQPQHF
TRBV15	CATSREGAEGAPLHF
TRBV9	CASSVSGSRNNEQFF
TRBV9	CASSDREGGYEQYF